This T cell receptor (beta chain) was identified in a study of blood T cell repertoires in COVID-19. This clone was detected once. Some clones are missing from TCRdb's copy, which holds only in-frame ones; the method was immunoSEQ multiplex PCR. The sample includes 300,000 to 450,000 clones, around 87% seen only once; the top ten take approximately 1.9%. This sequence was found in a man between 40 and 49 years old in a cohort exposed to, infected with or recovered from COVID-19 (not recorded which). The sequenced sample consisted of PBMCs or T cells enriched from blood (not recorded which).

This chain's CDR3 is CASSLQSGKGYEQFF. CDR3 bases: TGTGCCAGCAGCTTACAGAGCGGGAAAGGGTATGAGCAGTTCTTC. The chain joins TRBV7-2 to TRBJ2-1; TRBD2 aligns across 7 bases. CDR3 length equals 15 residues. The germline gives CDR1 SGHTA, CDR2 FQGNSA. The ends lost 2 bases at V and 8 bases at J; junction bases unmatched: 9.